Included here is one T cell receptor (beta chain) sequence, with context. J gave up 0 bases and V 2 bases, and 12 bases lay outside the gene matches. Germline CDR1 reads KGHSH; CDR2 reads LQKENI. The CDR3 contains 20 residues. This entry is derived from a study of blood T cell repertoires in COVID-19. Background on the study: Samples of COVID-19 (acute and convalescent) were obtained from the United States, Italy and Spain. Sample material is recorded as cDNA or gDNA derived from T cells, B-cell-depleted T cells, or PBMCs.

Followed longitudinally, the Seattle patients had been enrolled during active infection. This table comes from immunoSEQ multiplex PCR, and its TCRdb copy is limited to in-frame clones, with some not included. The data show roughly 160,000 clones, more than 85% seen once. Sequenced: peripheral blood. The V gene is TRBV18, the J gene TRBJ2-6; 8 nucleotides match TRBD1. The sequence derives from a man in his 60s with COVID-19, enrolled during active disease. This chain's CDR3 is CASSPKRSGTGTSGANVLTF. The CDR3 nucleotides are TGTGCCAGCTCACCAAAGCGGTCTGGGACAGGAACCTCTGGGGCCAACGTCCTGACTTTC.